The T cell receptor beta chain under discussion was sequenced for a study of blood T cells in healthy people across ages. Study-wide points: When set beside aged donors, long-lived donors presented more naive CD4+ cells and higher diversity. Estimated diversity, derived from one million T cells, was regarded as an underestimate.

Investigators took around 10 milliliters of peripheral blood from every donor. This clonotype has a single count. No antigen is known for it. Combining a sample-barcoded 5' primer with a J-beta primer mix, a second PCR ran for about 6 to 12 cycles. TCRdb independently ran MiXCR on the 5' RACE reads; one entry per CDR3 protein. The table includes approximately 800,000 distinct CDR3 sequences, about 34% detected once. Per germline, CDR1 DFQATT and CDR2 SNEGSKA (reference sequence). V trimming: 8 bases; J trimming: 6 bases; junction bases outside the gene matches: 12. The CDR3 sequence is 14 residues long.

The V gene is TRBV20-1, the J gene TRBJ2-3; 9 bases are shared with TRBD2. This receptor was identified in a man between 18 and 35 years old in good health. What was sequenced was blood. For the CDR3, the DNA is TGCAGTCAATGGGTAGCGGGGGTACCGGATACGCAGTATTTT. This gives the protein CSQWVAGVPDTQYF.